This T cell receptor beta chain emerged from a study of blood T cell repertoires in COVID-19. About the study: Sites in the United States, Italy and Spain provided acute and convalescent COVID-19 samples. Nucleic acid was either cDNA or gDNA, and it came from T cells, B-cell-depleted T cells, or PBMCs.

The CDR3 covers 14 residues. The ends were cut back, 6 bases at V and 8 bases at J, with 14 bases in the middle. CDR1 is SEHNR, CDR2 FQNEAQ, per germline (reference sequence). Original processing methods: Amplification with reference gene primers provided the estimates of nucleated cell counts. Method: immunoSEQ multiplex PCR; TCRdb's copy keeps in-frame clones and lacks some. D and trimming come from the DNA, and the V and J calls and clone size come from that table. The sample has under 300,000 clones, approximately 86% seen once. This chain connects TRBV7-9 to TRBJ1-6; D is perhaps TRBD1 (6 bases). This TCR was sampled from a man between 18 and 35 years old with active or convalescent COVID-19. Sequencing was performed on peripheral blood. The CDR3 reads CASRSRGSDSPLHF. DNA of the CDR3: TGTGCCAGCAGATCCAGGGGTAGCGATTCACCCCTCCACTTT.